One sample yielded the 30 T cell receptor beta chains listed below, sequenced in a study of PD-1 blockade in mismatch repair-deficient tumors. Assay: immunoSEQ multiplex PCR; the TCRdb copy retains only in-frame clones and omits some. The data show approximately 50,000 clones, about 80% seen once. The material was peripheral blood, obtained 4 weeks after starting pembrolizumab. These TCRs come from an adult with mismatch repair-deficient cancer.

This sequence joins TRBV5-1 and TRBJ1-1, with D maybe TRBD1 (5 bases). CDR3 length equals 14 residues. V lost 0 bases and J lost 1, with 7 bases in between. The germline gives CDR1 SGHRS, CDR2 YFSETQ. The CDR3 reads CASSLAGANTEAFF. CDR3 DNA: TGCGCCAGCAGCTTGGCTGGGGCGAACACTGAAGCTTTCTTT.

The V gene is TRBV25-1, the J gene TRBJ2-3; 9 nucleotides agree with TRBD2. CDR3 length: 14 amino acids. The germline V gene has CDR1 MGHDK and CDR2 SYGVNS. J was trimmed by 1 base and V by 4 bases; bases with no gene match: 0. CDR3 DNA: TGTGCCAGCAGTGTAGCGGGAGGCACAGATACGCAGTATTTT. Its translation: CASSVAGGTDTQYF.

Written as DNA, the CDR3 is TGTGCCAGCAGTTTATCGGGGAAAGATACGCAGTATTTT. Protein sequence: CASSLSGKDTQYF. The chain couples TRBV27 to TRBJ2-3; D gene ambiguous. Germline values: CDR1 MNHEY, CDR2 SMNVEV (reference sequence). Trimming removed 0 bases at V and 5 bases at J, with 6 bases between. This CDR3 has 13 residues.

The chain uses TRBV4-3 and TRBJ1-2, with 8 nucleotides matching TRBD1. Germline CDR1 reads LGHNA; CDR2 reads YSLEER. The CDR3 runs 16 residues. J gave up 8 bases and V 2 bases, and 13 bases lay outside the gene matches. The CDR3 DNA reads as TGCGCCAGCAGCCAACTGGCGGGACAGGCCCTCGAGGGCTACACCTTC. Protein: CASSQLAGQALEGYTF.

This clone occurred a few times. This chain uses TRBV5-1 with TRBJ1-2, with TRBD1 identical over 11 bases. The CDR3 length is 15 residues. V trimming: 0 bases; J trimming: 2 bases; junction bases outside the gene matches: 0. Germline CDR1 SGHRS, CDR2 YFSETQ. The DNA of the CDR3 is TGCGCCAGCAGCTTGGGGACAGGGGGCAACTATGGCTACACCTTC. This encodes CASSLGTGGNYGYTF.

The rearrangement uses TRBV5-4 and TRBJ2-1, with 8 positions matching TRBD1. Germline assignment: CDR1 SGHNT and CDR2 YYREEE (reference sequence). Trimming removed 4 bases from V and 7 bases from J; junction bases left unmatched: 7. CDR3 length: 14 residues. This CDR3 reads CASSLQTGGNEQFF. CDR3 nucleotides: TGTGCCAGCAGCCTCCAAACAGGGGGGAATGAGCAGTTCTTC.

This clone was detected only a few times. This chain uses TRBV4-1 with TRBJ2-2; D may be TRBD1 (6 bases). There are 12 residues in the CDR3. Germline V CDR1 and CDR2: MGHRA, YSYEKL. The V gene lost 3 bases and the J gene lost 13 bases, with 12 bases spanning the gap. CDR3 DNA sequence: TGCGCCAGCAGCCACCGAGGGGGAAGGCTGTTTTTT. It translates to CASSHRGGRLFF.

The chain couples TRBV7-3 to TRBJ2-3, with D maybe TRBD1 (6 bases). Trimming pared 5 bases from V and 1 base from J, leaving 19 bases between. Per germline, CDR1 SGHTA and CDR2 FQGTGA. The CDR3 totals 17 residues. The CDR3 sequence is CASSVGTRVSRTDTQYF. In nucleotides, the CDR3 is TGTGCCAGCAGCGTCGGGACAAGGGTTTCCCGCACAGATACGCAGTATTTT.

The gene calls are TRBV6-1 and TRBJ1-1, with 9 bases lining up with TRBD1. The CDR3 extends over 13 amino acids. Germline loops: CDR1 MNHNS, CDR2 SASEGT. V gave up 6 bases and J gave up 6 bases; unmatched junction bases: 5. The CDR3 sequence is CASSEDRGPEAFF. The CDR3 nucleotides read TGTGCCAGCAGCGAGGACAGGGGCCCTGAAGCTTTCTTT.

CDR3 sequence (DNA): TGTGCCAGCAGCTTGGGACCCGTGGAGACCCAGTACTTC. This gives the protein CASSLGPVETQYF. The chain couples TRBV7-2 to TRBJ2-5; D tentatively fits TRBD1 or TRBD2 (5 bases each). The CDR3 has 13 residues. Germline CDR1 is SGHTA and CDR2 is FQGNSA. V dropped 3 bases and J dropped 5 bases, with 10 bases sitting between them.

This clone has a handful of counts. The chain has TRBV6-5 and TRBJ2-3, with TRBD2 as a possible D gene (6 bases). Germline CDR1 reads MNHEY; CDR2 reads SVGAGI. The ends were cut back, 6 bases at V and 6 bases at J, with 10 bases in the middle. The CDR3 length is 12 residues. CDR3 loop: CASSSGRDTQYF. In DNA, the CDR3 is TGTGCCAGCAGCTCAGGGAGGGATACGCAGTATTTT.

The chain links TRBV5-1 to TRBJ2-3; D might be TRBD2 (6 bases). CDR1 SGHRS and CDR2 YFSETQ come from the germline V gene. The CDR3 spans 14 residues. V gave up 7 bases and J gave up 0 bases, with 12 bases separating them. Here the CDR3 DNA reads TGCGCCAGCGCCACTAGCTTTAGCACAGATACGCAGTATTTT. Residues: CASATSFSTDTQYF.

The table lists this clone with a count of one. V is TRBV29-1 and J is TRBJ2-3, with D unclear. Germline V lookup: CDR1 SQVTM, CDR2 ANQGSEA. With 1 base removed from V and 4 bases from J, the gap between germline ends came to 9 bases. The CDR3 consists of 13 residues. The CDR3 coding sequence is TGCAGCGTTGAAGTCCCTGGGTCAGATACGCAGTATTTT. This encodes CSVEVPGSDTQYF.

The V and J genes are TRBV7-9 and TRBJ2-2, with no clear D. The CDR3 contains 15 residues. In germline, CDR1 is SEHNR, CDR2 FQNEAQ (reference sequence). The V and J ends lost 0 bases and 4 bases respectively, with 9 bases between them. CDR3 residues: CASSLAPGSTGELFF. The CDR3 nucleotides are TGTGCCAGCAGCTTAGCGCCTGGGTCCACCGGGGAGCTGTTTTTT.

The gene calls are TRBV11-2 and TRBJ2-5; D not resolved. Germline V gene sequence: CDR1 SGHAT, CDR2 FQNNGV. The CDR3 runs 11 residues. Trimming removed 4 bases at V and 4 bases at J, with 4 bases between. The CDR3 spells CASSSRETQYF. In DNA, the CDR3 is TGTGCCAGCAGCTCCCGAGAGACCCAGTACTTC.

This sequence joins TRBV7-6 and TRBJ2-1; possibly TRBD2 for D (7 bases). The V end lost 5 bases, the J end lost 0 bases, and 17 bases lay between the germline ends. Germline values: CDR1 SGHVS, CDR2 FNYEAQ. The CDR3 is made up of 17 amino acids. The CDR3 DNA follows: TGTGCCAGCAGCCAGAAGGGGGGGTCCCCCTCCTACAATGAGCAGTTCTTC. Protein product: CASSQKGGSPSYNEQFF.

This chain connects TRBV15 to TRBJ2-7; D not resolved. Germline V gene sequence: CDR1 LNHNV, CDR2 YYDKDF (reference sequence). The V end was cut by 1 base, the J end by 2 bases, with 6 bases between. This CDR3 comprises 13 residues. The CDR3 here is CATSRVDAYEQYF. The CDR3 DNA reads as TGTGCCACCAGCAGAGTTGACGCCTACGAGCAGTACTTC.

The chain uses TRBV6-6 and TRBJ2-1; 9 bases align to TRBD1. Germline V gene sequence: CDR1 MNHNY, CDR2 SVGAGI (reference sequence). The CDR3 length is 14 residues. J lost 2 bases, V lost 7 bases, and 3 bases had no gene match. CDR3 protein: CASTRQGAYNEQFF. The DNA for the CDR3 is TGTGCCAGCACAAGACAGGGGGCCTACAATGAGCAGTTCTTC.

J is TRBJ2-2 and V is TRBV30; 15 nucleotides align to TRBD2. The V gene end was trimmed by 4 bases and the J gene end by 8 bases; junction bases not matched to a gene: 8. CDR3 length equals 16 residues. Germline V gives CDR1 GTSNPN, CDR2 SVGIG (reference sequence). CDR3 sequence: CAWNSGGLAGGGELFF. DNA for the CDR3: TGTGCCTGGAACAGTGGGGGACTAGCGGGAGGTGGGGAGCTGTTTTTT. Using reference TRBV30 and TRBJ2-2 for the parts outside the CDR3, the full variable domain is SQTIHQWPATLVQPVGSPLSLECTVEGTSNPNLYWYRQAAGRGLQLLFYSVGIGQISSEVPQNLSASRPQDRQFILSSKKLLLSDSGFYLCAWNSGGLAGGGELFFGEGSRLTVL.

V and J are TRBV27 and TRBJ2-3; D ambiguous. V dropped 3 bases and J dropped 3 bases, with 10 bases sitting between them. CDR3 size: 14 residues. The germline V gene encodes CDR1 MNHEY and CDR2 SMNVEV (reference sequence). CDR3 in amino acids: CASSFSVLTDTQYF. The CDR3, as DNA: TGTGCCAGCAGTTTCAGCGTCCTAACAGATACGCAGTATTTT.

This chain joins TRBV5-6 and TRBJ1-1, with D possibly matching TRBD1 (5 bases). This CDR3 has 14 amino acids. Germline V lookup: CDR1 SGHDT, CDR2 YYEEEE. V shed 4 bases and J shed 5 bases, with 15 bases lying between them. CDR3 amino acids: CASSPRSGGTEAFF. DNA of the CDR3: TGTGCCAGCAGCCCCAGGAGCGGGGGGACTGAAGCTTTCTTT. Based on the CDR3 plus reference TRBV5-6 and TRBJ1-1, the full variable domain is DAGVTQSPTHLIKTRGQQVTLRCSPKSGHDTVSWYQQALGQGPQFIFQYYEEEERQRGNFPDRFSGHQFPNYSSELNVNALLLGDSALYLCASSPRSGGTEAFFGQGTRLTVV.

The chain recombines TRBV5-1 with TRBJ1-1; TRBD1 matches at 8 bases. With 4 bases clipped from V and 7 bases from J, the junction kept 3 bases outside the gene matches. Germline CDR1 and CDR2: SGHRS and YFSETQ. The CDR3 covers 12 residues. The CDR3 loop reads CASSQDRGEAFF. As DNA, the CDR3 is TGCGCCAGCAGCCAAGACAGGGGTGAAGCTTTCTTT.

The J gene is TRBJ2-1, the V gene TRBV5-1; tentatively, D is TRBD1 (6 bases). V lost 3 bases and J lost 5, with 12 bases in between. The CDR3 loop spans 14 amino acids. CDR1 SGHRS and CDR2 YFSETQ come from the germline V gene. The DNA of the CDR3 is TGCGCCAGCAGCTCTGGGACAAGTAACAATGAGCAGTTCTTC. Amino acids: CASSSGTSNNEQFF.

V and J are TRBV9 and TRBJ1-1, with a possible D match to TRBD1 (5 bases). The CDR3 is 15 residues long. The V gene lost 4 bases and the J gene lost 0 bases, with 13 bases spanning the gap. CDR1 and CDR2 (germline): SGDLS, YYNGEE. The CDR3 loop is CASSPGLRVNTEAFF. The CDR3 DNA follows: TGTGCCAGCAGCCCGGGACTGCGGGTGAACACTGAAGCTTTCTTT.

The J gene is TRBJ2-4, the V gene TRBV5-6, with TRBD1 identical over 11 bases. The CDR3 length is 19 residues. From germline, CDR1 is SGHDT and CDR2 YYEEEE. V shed 3 bases, J shed 0 bases, and the junction held 11 bases outside the gene matches. This CDR3 reads CASSWARGTGGLAKNIQYF. As DNA, the CDR3 is TGTGCCAGCAGCTGGGCAAGGGGGACAGGGGGGCTAGCCAAAAACATTCAGTACTTC. The whole variable domain, filled in from reference TRBV5-6 and TRBJ2-4, reads DAGVTQSPTHLIKTRGQQVTLRCSPKSGHDTVSWYQQALGQGPQFIFQYYEEEERQRGNFPDRFSGHQFPNYSSELNVNALLLGDSALYLCASSWARGTGGLAKNIQYFGAGTRLSVL.

The rearrangement joins TRBV5-1 to TRBJ2-3, with D perhaps TRBD1 or TRBD2 (5 bases each). V was cut by 5 bases and J by 2 bases, with 15 bases left in between. CDR3 length: 15 amino acids. The V gene's germline CDR1 is SGHRS and CDR2 YFSETQ. The CDR3 sequence: CASRTGTEITDTQYF. The DNA for the CDR3 is TGCGCCAGCAGGACCGGGACGGAAATCACAGATACGCAGTATTTT.

The V call is TRBV15, the J call TRBJ1-4, with 7 bases that match TRBD1. Per the germline V gene, CDR1 is LNHNV and CDR2 is YYDKDF (reference sequence). The CDR3 totals 15 residues. The junction had 13 bases not matched to a gene; V was cut back by 5 bases and J by 10 bases. In DNA form, the CDR3 reads TGTGCCACCAGCGACCCCGGGACAGTCGACGTAAAACTGTTTTTT. Its protein is CATSDPGTVDVKLFF.

This chain joins TRBV25-1 and TRBJ2-1; maybe TRBD2 (6 bases). Deletions cut 3 bases from V and 5 bases from J, with 14 bases between. Germline V gene data show CDR1 as MGHDK and CDR2 as SYGVNS. The CDR3 sequence is 15 residues long. In DNA, the CDR3 is TGTGCCAGCAGTGACACTAGCAGGTTGGACAATGAGCAGTTCTTC. Translation: CASSDTSRLDNEQFF.

This clone came up a few times. Other DNA sequences in this sample translate to the same CDR3. This rearrangement joins TRBV6-5 to TRBJ1-5, with 7 bases aligning to TRBD1. J was trimmed by 1 base and V by 6 bases; bases with no gene match: 6. The V gene's germline CDR1 is MNHEY and CDR2 SVGAGI. CDR3 size: 15 residues. The DNA for the CDR3 is TGTGCCAGCAGCCTAACAGGGGTGAGCAATCAGCCCCAGCATTTT. Translation gives CASSLTGVSNQPQHF.

The chain uses TRBV7-2 and TRBJ1-1; tentatively, D is TRBD1 (6 bases). V was shortened by 3 bases and J by 11 bases, with 16 bases between the two germline ends. CDR3 length: 13 residues. Looked up from germline, CDR1 is SGHTA and CDR2 is FQGNSA. DNA for the CDR3: TGTGCCAGCAGCTTCTTCGGACAGAGGGCGGCTTTCTTT. Translating gives CASSFFGQRAAFF.